This T cell receptor beta chain was documented in a study of cytomegalovirus exposure and HLA in healthy donors. The CDR3 has 13 amino acids. Germline CDR1 is SGHDN and CDR2 is FVKESK. Trimming took off 5 bases at V and 2 bases at J, with 10 bases between the two ends. PCR amplification relied on 60 Vbeta primers (plus 13 Jbeta primers). Generated by immunoSEQ multiplex PCR, the TCRdb table keeps only in-frame clones and is missing some. The repertoire holds around 120,000 clones, roughly 80% seen once, with roughly 9.2% in the top ten. The V and J genes are TRBV14 and TRBJ2-7; D gene uncertain. The receptor was isolated from a female donor in good health and CMV-seropositive. Sequencing input: PBMCs. CDR3 residues: CASSSVRTYEQYF. The DNA for the CDR3 is TGTGCCAGCAGCTCGGTCAGGACCTACGAGCAGTACTTC.